Shown below are 19 T cell receptor beta chains from a single sample sequenced in a study of PD-L1 blockade in urothelial cancer. Sample time point: pretreatment peripheral blood. The repertoire was sequenced with immunoSEQ multiplex PCR; TCRdb's copy has only in-frame clones and lacks some. The table lists about 87,000 clones, 84% of them singletons. Sequences were derived from PBMCs, sampled around atezolizumab (anti-PD-L1) treatment. The source of these receptors is a man in his 60s with urothelial cancer.

The J gene is TRBJ2-7, the V gene TRBV13, with TRBD1 matching over 9 bases. The CDR3 loop spans 15 amino acids. V lost 1 base to trimming and J lost 5 bases; unmatched junction nucleotides: 6. Germline lookup yields CDR1 PRHDT and CDR2 FYEKMQ (reference sequence). CDR3 in DNA: TGTGCCAGCAGCTTAGCCGGGACAGGGATCCACGAGCAGTACTTC. This encodes CASSLAGTGIHEQYF.

This sequence joins TRBV19 and TRBJ2-6; D unresolved. The CDR3 is 16 amino acids. The V gene lost 0 bases and the J gene lost 4 bases, with 10 bases spanning the gap. From germline, CDR1 is LNHDA and CDR2 SQIVND (reference sequence). This chain's CDR3 is CASSIESSPGANVLTF. The CDR3 bases are TGTGCCAGTAGTATAGAGTCTTCCCCCGGGGCCAACGTCCTGACTTTC.

The V gene is TRBV5-4, the J gene TRBJ2-5; 9 nucleotides match TRBD1. Germline CDR1 is SGHNT and CDR2 is YYREEE (reference sequence). This CDR3 is built from 13 residues. The junction had 1 base not matched to a gene; V was cut back by 4 bases and J by 3 bases. For the CDR3, the DNA is TGTGCCAGCAGCCGGACAGGGGAAGAGACCCAGTACTTC. Protein product: CASSRTGEETQYF.

This chain links TRBV7-9 with TRBJ2-2, with a tentative D call TRBD1 (5 bases). Germline V gene sequence: CDR1 SEHNR, CDR2 FQNEAQ (reference sequence). The ends were cut back, 7 bases at V and 4 bases at J, with 19 bases in the middle. The CDR3 is 16 amino acids. The CDR3 DNA is TGTGCCAGCAACATCCAACGGACACAACTCACCGGGGAGCTGTTTTTT. It codes for CASNIQRTQLTGELFF.

The genes are TRBV6-5 and TRBJ2-3, with TRBD2 as a possible D gene (6 bases). The V end was cut by 4 bases, the J end by 3 bases, with 14 bases between. The CDR3 consists of 15 residues. Looked up from germline, CDR1 is MNHEY and CDR2 is SVGAGI. CDR3 residues: CASSSGLLDTDTQYF. CDR3 in DNA: TGTGCCAGCAGTTCAGGACTATTAGATACAGATACGCAGTATTTT.

The J gene is TRBJ2-1, the V gene TRBV4-1; 9 nucleotides match TRBD2. The CDR3 has 16 amino acids. Germline CDR1 and CDR2: MGHRA and YSYEKL. The junction had 7 bases not matched to a gene; V was cut back by 2 bases and J by 5 bases. The DNA for the CDR3 is TGCGCCAGCAGCCAACCAGGACTAGCGATGAACAATGAGCAGTTCTTC. This encodes CASSQPGLAMNNEQFF.

This chain joins TRBV5-4 and TRBJ2-5, with 8 bases identical to TRBD2. The J segment lost 5 bases and the V segment lost 4 bases, leaving 13 bases of the junction unmatched. Germline V CDR1 and CDR2: SGHNT, YYREEE (reference sequence). The CDR3 spans 16 residues. The CDR3 bases are TGTGCCAGCAGCGGGGGTTTCGGGGGGGCGGTTGAGACCCAGTACTTC. Residues: CASSGGFGGAVETQYF. Using reference TRBV5-4 and TRBJ2-5 for the parts outside the CDR3, the full variable domain is ETGVTQSPTHLIKTRGQQVTLRCSSQSGHNTVSWYQQALGQGPQFIFQYYREEENGRGNFPPRFSGLQFPNYSSELNVNALELDDSALYLCASSGGFGGAVETQYFGPGTRLLVL.

V gene TRBV18 combines with J gene TRBJ1-1; perhaps TRBD1 as D (5 bases). CDR1 is KGHSH, CDR2 LQKENI, per germline. The CDR3 is 13 amino acids. V gave up 2 bases and J gave up 12 bases, with 16 bases separating them. The CDR3 nucleotides are TGTGCCAGCTCACCATTGGGGACTCAGCCTACTTTCTTT. Its protein product is CASSPLGTQPTFF. The variable domain in full, completed from reference TRBV18 and TRBJ1-1, reads NAGVMQNPRHLVRRRGQEARLRCSPMKGHSHVYWYRQLPEEGLKFMVYLQKENIIDESGMPKERFSAEFPKEGPSILRIQQVVRGDSAAYFCASSPLGTQPTFFGQGTRLTVV.

The chain uses TRBV18 and TRBJ2-3, with 10 bases identical to TRBD1. Germline assignment: CDR1 KGHSH and CDR2 LQKENI. V lost 2 bases to trimming and J lost 7 bases; unmatched junction nucleotides: 6. The CDR3 sequence is 15 residues long. CDR3 protein: CASSPFDRGQYTQYF. The CDR3 nucleotides are TGTGCCAGCTCACCATTTGACAGGGGGCAATATACGCAGTATTTT.

This sequence joins TRBV5-6 and TRBJ2-1; 11 nucleotides match TRBD1. V lost 4 bases and J lost 7; bases outside the gene matches: 7. This CDR3 has 15 residues. Germline values: CDR1 SGHDT, CDR2 YYEEEE. This CDR3 is CASSPGQGATNEQFF. The CDR3 bases are TGTGCCAGCAGCCCCGGACAGGGGGCCACGAATGAGCAGTTCTTC.

The chain is built from TRBV28 and TRBJ2-1, with D tentatively TRBD1 (6 bases). This CDR3 comprises 14 residues. Trimming stripped 7 bases from V and 5 bases from J, with 15 bases between. CDR1 MDHEN and CDR2 SYDVKM come from the germline V gene. The CDR3 sequence: CASIHRETDNEQFF. CDR3 DNA: TGTGCCAGCATCCACAGGGAAACCGACAATGAGCAGTTCTTC.

The gene calls are TRBV27 and TRBJ2-7; the D is unclear. V was shortened by 9 bases and J by 0 bases, with 12 bases between the two germline ends. Germline loops: CDR1 MNHEY, CDR2 SMNVEV (reference sequence). CDR3 size: 13 residues. CDR3 nucleotide sequence: TGTGCCAGTTCAGACACCTCCTCCTACGAGCAGTACTTC. As protein: CASSDTSSYEQYF.

This chain connects TRBV14 to TRBJ1-1; D perhaps matches TRBD1 (6 bases). This CDR3 has 12 amino acids. CDR1 is SGHDN, CDR2 FVKESK, per germline. The V and J ends lost 5 bases and 5 bases respectively, with 9 bases between them. CDR3 DNA sequence: TGTGCCAGCAGCAGGGGGTCGACTGAAGCTTTCTTT. Protein product: CASSRGSTEAFF.

The chain is built from TRBV5-1 and TRBJ2-7; no clear D gene. V lost 0 bases and J 5 bases, leaving 12 bases between the germline ends. Germline V CDR1 and CDR2: SGHRS, YFSETQ. This CDR3 is built from 14 residues. For the CDR3, the DNA is TGCGCCAGCAGCTTGGGGTCGGTTCCTAACGAGCAGTACTTC. The encoded protein is CASSLGSVPNEQYF. Together with reference TRBV5-1 and TRBJ2-7, the CDR3 gives the full variable domain: KAGVTQTPRYLIKTRGQQVTLSCSPISGHRSVSWYQQTPGQGLQFLFEYFSETQRNKGNFPGRFSGRQFSNSRSEMNVSTLELGDSALYLCASSLGSVPNEQYFGPGTRLTVT.

V usage is TRBV28 and J usage is TRBJ2-3, with 9 bases lining up with TRBD1. This CDR3 is built from 15 residues. Germline V gives CDR1 MDHEN, CDR2 SYDVKM. After removal of 6 bases from V and 4 bases from J, the junction contained 8 bases not matched to a gene. The CDR3 loop is CASRSGQGGADTQYF. The DNA for the CDR3 is TGTGCCAGCAGATCGGGACAGGGAGGGGCAGATACGCAGTATTTT. Combining the CDR3 with reference TRBV28 and TRBJ2-3 gives the whole variable domain DVKVTQSSRYLVKRTGEKVFLECVQDMDHENMFWYRQDPGLGLRLIYFSYDVKMKEKGDIPEGYSVSREKKERFSLILESASTNQTSMYLCASRSGQGGADTQYFGPGTRLTVL.

This clone was observed once. The V gene is TRBV5-4, the J gene TRBJ1-1; 7 nucleotides agree with TRBD1. The germline V gene encodes CDR1 SGHNT and CDR2 YYREEE (reference sequence). V lost 2 bases, J lost 1 base, and 8 bases stayed unmatched. This CDR3 contains 16 residues. The CDR3 reads CASSLKRTGRNTEAFF. CDR3 in DNA: TGTGCCAGCAGCTTAAAAAGGACAGGACGGAACACTGAAGCTTTCTTT.

The chain joins TRBV11-2 to TRBJ2-3; 8 bases align to TRBD1. V was pared by 1 base and J by 6 bases, with 9 bases of the junction left unmatched. Germline loops: CDR1 SGHAT, CDR2 FQNNGV. The CDR3 runs to 16 residues. The CDR3 sequence is CASSLVLVRGLDTQYF. As DNA, the CDR3 is TGTGCCAGCAGCTTAGTGTTGGTCAGGGGGCTGGATACGCAGTATTTT.

The chain employs TRBV28 and TRBJ1-5, with 11 bases matching TRBD1. Germline V gives CDR1 MDHEN, CDR2 SYDVKM. V shed 6 bases, J shed 4 bases, and the junction held 5 bases outside the gene matches. The CDR3 length is 15 residues. The CDR3 region is CASRPWDRGNQPQHF. CDR3 bases: TGTGCCAGCAGGCCCTGGGACAGGGGGAATCAGCCCCAGCATTTT.

This clone has only a few counts. The V gene is TRBV19, the J gene TRBJ2-1; 9 bases agree with TRBD1. CDR1 is LNHDA, CDR2 SQIVND, per germline (reference sequence). V dropped 1 base and J dropped 4; count of bases not matched to a gene: 8. This CDR3 region has 17 residues. The CDR3 sequence: CASSIGTGVPSYNEQFF. CDR3 in DNA: TGTGCCAGTAGTATAGGGACAGGGGTTCCCTCTTACAATGAGCAGTTCTTC. Complete variable domain (other parts from reference TRBV19 and TRBJ2-1): DGGITQSPKYLFRKEGQNVTLSCEQNLNHDAMYWYRQDPGQGLRLIYYSQIVNDFQKGDIAEGYSVSREKKESFPLTVTSAQKNPTAFYLCASSIGTGVPSYNEQFFGPGTRLTVL.